This TCR beta chain derives from a study of blood T cells in healthy people across ages (dated by TCRdb to the mid-2010s). In the study overall: Template switching captured roughly one uniquely barcoded TCR beta cDNA molecule per two T cells in model experiments. Four age groups were formed from the donors: young (average roughly 16 years), middle-aged (more than 35), aged (roughly 56) and long-lived (about 75). Using deep sequencing normalized with unique cDNA molecular identifiers, the study measured how TCR beta repertoire diversity changes with age. For two donors (one aged 18 to 30 and one aged 80 or older), the study analyzed two additional independent replicas of 1 million unique cDNA reads from the same blood draw. To avoid experimental bias, donors of different ages were randomly spread across the sequencing lanes. Beyond this particular receptor, the publication reports: The long-lived group showed more naive CD4+ T cells, fewer expanded clones and increased TCR diversity than the aged group, suggesting age selection. Estimates of total diversity from one million sequenced T cells were regarded as lower bounds and underestimates. Donor CMV infection status was unknown, potentially confounding age-related changes in expanded clonotypes. There was a strong correlation between observed TCR beta diversity and the percentage of naive T cells measured by flow cytometry. As age increased, observed TCR beta diversity per million T cells dropped in a roughly linear way, and a significant reduction was already evident by age about 40. Conclusive comparison of naive and antigen-experienced compartments was prevented by the profiling of bulk unsorted PBMCs.

This clonotype was seen a few times. No antigen is known for it. Qualities for individual bases were not recorded, and no much larger clone is one base off. Inclusive of the bounding cysteine and phenylalanine, the CDR3 is 14 residues long. CDR3 DNA is the only sequence kept; it has 42 bases, read in frame from the first base. Trimming accounts for 5 bases at V and 3 bases at J, while the number of junction bases matched to no gene is 5. The CDR1 and CDR2 encoded by the germline V gene (reference sequence) are MNHEY and SMNVEV. Systemically healthy Caucasian individuals from Russia, 39 in total and aged about 6 to 100 years, were included as donors. Approximately 10 milliliters of peripheral blood were collected from each donor into EDTA-treated Vacutainer tubes. Ficoll-Paque density-gradient centrifugation was used to isolate PBMCs, with at least 6.5 million per sample. Trizol reagent was used to extract total RNA from the PBMCs, yielding at least 6 micrograms per sample. The percentages of naive CD45RAhigh/CD27high T cells were determined by flow cytometry on a PBMC aliquot from every donor.

Libraries came from 5' RACE. Reads for this sample came from an Illumina HiSeq 2500. A second PCR of about 7 to 12 cycles was performed with a sample-barcoded 5' primer and a J-beta primer mix. A template-switch 5' adaptor carrying 12 random nucleotides introduced a unique molecular identifier onto each TCR beta cDNA molecule. Each sample yielded at least 2.5 million CDR3-containing paired-end reads. All of the RNA was converted into first-strand cDNA using the Mint cDNA synthesis kit, with a TRBC-specific oligonucleotide serving as the primer. All cDNA was treated with uracil-DNA glycosylase and then went through a first 18-cycle PCR with the universal primers M1SS and BC2_uni_R. The authors' pipeline ran thus. For normalization, 1 million high-quality reads were randomly selected from each sample, with every read carrying a distinct molecular identifier. Instead of being binned into consensus sequences, reads with shared molecular identifiers were discarded. CDR3 identification, clonotype clustering and error correction used MiTCR with a Q25 quality threshold and the strictest error-elimination algorithm. A nonparametric unseen species model using Euler transformation provided a lower-bound estimate of total TCR beta diversity. TCRdb's own reprocessing of the public reads used fastp at Q25 and MiXCR and kept productive beta chains. All rows with the same CDR3 protein become a single entry with the most common DNA and genes. The V and J calls were not made by the authors but by TCRdb's processing. This sample has approximately 800,000 distinct CDR3 sequences in its table, and approximately 60% of those were observed once. Roughly 25% of the sample belongs to the ten largest clones.

Specimen: blood. Recombination connected TRBV27 to TRBJ2-7; TRBD2 matches 9 bases in the middle. This clonotype originated in a man aged 40-55 years in good health. The DNA sequence is as follows: TGTGCCAGCAGTCCCGGGACTAGCCTCTACGAGCAGTACTTC. Its product reads: CASSPGTSLYEQYF.